The TCR beta chain described here comes from a study of tumor-infiltrating lymphocytes in primary liver carcinoma. From roughly 500 ng total RNA, TCR beta cDNA was generated with a primer in the constant region. Three nested multiplex PCR rounds, a slightly modified ARM-PCR, produced the libraries for TCR beta. The first two PCR rounds used TRBV1-TRBV30 primers with a Cbeta primer, roughly 10 cycles each. TCRdb ran MiXCR on the multiplex PCR reads and lists one entry per CDR3 protein. The sample lists roughly 80,000 distinct CDR3 sequences, around 70% occurring once. Bulk tissue was left unsorted, and RNA and DNA were co-extracted from roughly 20-30 mg of it. Findings and limits, study-wide: Top-250-clone fractions were significantly higher in tumors than in blood (p = 0.039).

The CDR3 sequence is 14 residues long. Germline values: CDR1 MNHEY, CDR2 SVGEGT. With regard to this clonotype: Its antigen is unknown.

The sample taken for sequencing was liver tumor tissue from sampling region 1. Noted subset: tumor region T1, superior pole. This clonotype was sampled from a man aged 40-49 years with primary liver carcinoma and hepatitis B virus infection. The chain has TRBV6-2 or TRBV6-3 and TRBJ2-3; no clear D. CDR3 loop: CSGKAPRATDTQYF. CDR3 nucleotide sequence: TGTTCCGGCAAGGCCCCCAGAGCCACAGATACGCAGTATTTT.